The subject of this entry is one T cell receptor (beta chain). Its antigen is still unknown. The data are from a study of cytomegalovirus exposure and HLA in healthy donors. Study results and limitations: Cytomegalovirus-associated TCR beta chains were listed, numbering 164.

TCRdb's copy holds only in-frame clones and misses some; the assay was immunoSEQ multiplex PCR. The data show some 45,000 clones, roughly nine tenths seen once. This CDR3 is 17 amino acids long. V shed 4 bases, J shed 7 bases, and the junction held 14 bases outside the gene matches. Germline CDR1 MDHEN, CDR2 SYDVKM. The material sequenced was PBMCs. This receptor was obtained from a man between 18 and 35 years old in good health and CMV-seronegative. The rearrangement joins TRBV28 to TRBJ2-5, with 11 nucleotides matching TRBD2. In nucleotides, the CDR3 is TGTGCCAGCAGTTCCTGGACTAGCGGGTGGGTCGAGGGGACCCAGTACTTC. Its translation is CASSSWTSGWVEGTQYF.